A single sample gave rise to the 9 T cell receptor gamma chains below, sequenced in a study of γδ T cells in repeated Plasmodium falciparum infection. TCRdb reanalysed the multiplex PCR reads via CATT. Altogether over 25,000 gamma-chain clones are present, 2.5% to 3.5% being singletons, with the ten largest covering roughly 30%. Vgamma9/Vdelta2+ and Vdelta2-negative gammadelta T cells were flow-sorted from PBMC for bulk sequencing. The sample taken for sequencing was gamma-delta T cells from blood. The source is a pool of human donors (malaria-infected and uninfected, not separated).

In its sample, this clone was seen many times. This DNA's translation differs at residue 6 from TCRdb's protein, which comes from a much larger clone; a read error is likely, and the protein shown is translated from the DNA. This sequence joins TRGV9 and TRGJ1 or TRGJ2. TCRdb is silent on the J gene; assignment here came from matching the DNA to germline. This CDR3 comprises 12 residues. The V gene end was trimmed by 3 bases and the J gene end by 8 bases; junction bases not matched to a gene: 7. Germline V gene lookup returns CDR1 GITISATS and CDR2 ISYDGTV (reference sequence). The CDR3 spells CALWESGDKKLF. DNA for the CDR3: TGTGCCTTGTGGGAGTCGGGGGATAAGAAACTCTTT.

In this sample, this clone turned up many times. A far larger clone differs by one base, so this is likely a read error. The same CDR3 arises from other DNA sequences in this sample as well. The rearrangement joins TRGV9 to TRGJ1 or TRGJ2. TCRdb supplies no J gene; here it was assigned by aligning the nucleotide sequence to germline. Trimming took 9 bases from V and 0 from J; bases not matched to a gene: 5. The CDR3 spans 12 residues. CDR1 is GITISATS, CDR2 ISYDGTV, per germline (reference sequence). As DNA, the CDR3 is TGTGCCTTGCGCTTGAATTATTATAAGAAACTCTTT. Translated, it gives CALRLNYYKKLF.

As concerns this clone: TCRdb records a much larger clone's protein for this DNA, with a difference at residue 16 that likely arises from a read error; the protein given is the translation of the DNA. V gene assignment gives TRGV3, but the J gene was left uncalled. Germline CDR1 VTNTFY, CDR2 YDVSTARD (reference sequence). This CDR3 is built from 18 residues. The CDR3 loop is CATWGRSGKLDSDWIRTF. In nucleotides, the CDR3 is TGTGCCACCTGGGGCAGGTCCGGGAAGTTGGATAGTGATTGGATCAGGACGTTT.

As for this clone: This DNA's translation differs at residue 7 from TCRdb's protein, which comes from a much larger clone; a read error is likely, and the protein shown is translated from the DNA. The CDR3 spells CACRGEPGKKIKVF. In DNA, the CDR3 is TGTGCCTGCCGAGGCGAGCCGGGCAAAAAAATCAAGGTATTT. This chain joins TRGV9 and TRGJP. TCRdb lists no J gene, so it was determined here by aligning the DNA to germline. V lost 11 bases and J lost 12; bases outside the gene matches: 13. The CDR3 has 14 residues. Germline assignment: CDR1 GITISATS and CDR2 ISYDGTV (reference sequence).

The sample holds many counts of this clone. The J gene is TRGJ1 or TRGJ2, the V gene TRGV2. The J gene is not listed in TCRdb, so it was assigned here from a DNA match to germline. Looked up from germline, CDR1 is EGSNGY and CDR2 is YDSYNSKV. V was pared by 5 bases and J by 3 bases, with 16 bases of the junction left unmatched. The CDR3 covers 16 residues. The CDR3 loop reads CATWGTPQSFYYKKLF. In DNA, the CDR3 is TGTGCCACCTGGGGCACGCCCCAGAGTTTTTATTATAAGAAACTCTTT.

Comment on this clone: With only one base between it and a far larger clone, this is likely a read error. CDR3 loop: CALWEVRPLKKLF. The CDR3 DNA reads as TGCGCCTTGTGGGAGGTGCGGCCCTTAAAGAAACTCTTT. The V call is TRGV9, the J call TRGJ1 or TRGJ2. Germline V gene sequence: CDR1 GITISATS, CDR2 ISYDGTV (reference sequence). CDR3 size: 13 residues.

Notes on this clone: Translating this DNA gives a protein that differs at residue 8 from the TCRdb one, which belongs to a much larger clone; a read error is likely, and the protein shown is this translation. CDR3 loop: CATWDRPDYYKKLF. The DNA of the CDR3 is TGTGCCACCTGGGACAGGCCAGACTATTATAAGAAACTCTTT. This chain uses TRGV3 with TRGJ1 or TRGJ2. TCRdb is silent on the J gene; assignment here came from matching the DNA to germline. Germline values: CDR1 VTNTFY, CDR2 YDVSTARD (reference sequence). Trimming took 0 bases from V and 4 from J; bases not matched to a gene: 6. The CDR3 spans 14 residues.

This clone has ten or more counts. Different DNA sequences within this sample yield the same CDR3. The chain couples TRGV5 to TRGJ1 or TRGJ2. The CDR3 runs to 13 residues. Germline values: CDR1 VINAFY, CDR2 YDVSNSKD. The trim removed 3 bases at V and 2 bases at J, leaving 4 bases unmatched. CDR3 sequence: CATWDADYYKKLF. The CDR3 nucleotides read TGTGCCACCTGGGACGCCGATTATTATAAGAAACTCTTT.

This clone appeared many times. V gene TRGV9 combines with J gene TRGJ1 or TRGJ2. Germline CDR1 reads GITISATS; CDR2 reads ISYDGTV (reference sequence). After removal of 6 bases from V and 0 bases from J, the junction contained 5 bases not matched to a gene. There are 13 residues in the CDR3. The CDR3, as DNA: TGTGCCTTGTGGCCTCTGAATTATTATAAGAAACTCTTT. As protein: CALWPLNYYKKLF.